Each of the 29 T cell receptor beta chains below was sequenced from the same sample in a study of blood T cell repertoires in COVID-19 (TCRdb year 2020). Libraries were constructed by the immunoSEQ multiplex PCR assay. Entries here come from immuneACCESS through TCRdb and include only in-frame sequences with V and J called. Some clones fail to appear in such tables; in the studies checked, an unresolved V gene covers under half of the shortfall, and the cause of the remainder is unknown. The sample contains 150,000 to 200,000 clones, over 80% of them found a single time. The ten most abundant clones make up 10% to 15% of the sample. The sequenced material came from PBMCs or T cells enriched from blood (not recorded which). These receptors all stem from a woman aged 55-69 years who had recovered from COVID-19.

The chain combines TRBV11-2 with TRBJ1-3; D unclear. The germline gives CDR1 SGHAT, CDR2 FQNNGV. This CDR3 comprises 15 residues. V was shortened by 5 bases and J by 0 bases, with 11 bases between the two germline ends. The CDR3 sequence: CASSLLRSSGNTIYF. The CDR3 DNA follows: TGTGCCAGCAGCCTCTTACGGTCCTCTGGAAACACCATATATTTT.

This chain links TRBV7-9 with TRBJ2-6; 9 nucleotides match TRBD2. CDR3 size: 18 residues. Germline-derived CDR1 and CDR2 are SEHNR and FQNEAQ (reference sequence). V lost 2 bases and J lost 0; bases outside the gene matches: 5. The CDR3 reads CASSLLAGLSSGANVLTF. CDR3 in DNA: TGTGCCAGCAGCTTACTAGCGGGGCTCAGCTCTGGGGCCAACGTCCTGACTTTC.

The rearrangement joins TRBV9 to TRBJ1-4; no firm D call. The CDR3 contains 13 residues. Germline CDR1 reads SGDLS; CDR2 reads YYNGEE. Deletions cut 4 bases from V and 3 bases from J, with 7 bases between. The DNA for the CDR3 is TGTGCCAGCAGCTTGTCGGCTAATGAAAAACTGTTTTTT. Protein product: CASSLSANEKLFF.

There are many counts of this clone. The rearrangement links TRBV5-1 to TRBJ2-3; TRBD2 is a possible D gene (6 bases). The CDR3 is made up of 16 amino acids. Germline V gives CDR1 SGHRS, CDR2 YFSETQ. Between the trimmed V and J ends, which lost 2 bases and 1 base, there was a span of 14 bases. The CDR3 here is CASSFYPTRGTDTQYF. CDR3 DNA: TGCGCCAGCAGCTTTTACCCGACTAGGGGCACAGATACGCAGTATTTT.

This chain uses TRBV5-1 with TRBJ1-4; weak D call: TRBD1 (5 bases). Germline V gene data show CDR1 as SGHRS and CDR2 as YFSETQ. V lost 1 base and J 5 bases, leaving 12 bases between the germline ends. The CDR3 extends over 15 amino acids. This CDR3 reads CASSLYPGLNEKLFF. For the CDR3, the DNA is TGCGCCAGCAGCTTGTACCCAGGGCTGAATGAAAAACTGTTTTTT.

This chain's CDR3 is CASSSTGRGYTEAFF. The CDR3 DNA sequence: TGTGCCAGCAGTTCGACAGGGAGAGGGTACACTGAAGCTTTCTTT. This chain links TRBV27 with TRBJ1-1; TRBD1 agrees at 7 bases. V was clipped by 4 bases and J by 3 bases; unmatched bases: 8. The CDR3 has 15 amino acids. The germline V gene has CDR1 MNHEY and CDR2 SMNVEV (reference sequence).

Only one count was recorded for this clone. The chain joins TRBV10-3 to TRBJ2-6, with no clear D. The germline V gene encodes CDR1 ENHRY and CDR2 SYGVKD. This CDR3 region has 17 residues. V was pared by 1 base and J by 1 base, with 11 bases between. The DNA of the CDR3 is TGTGCCATCAGTGAGTGGGCACTGCTATCTGGGGCCAACGTCCTGACTTTC. This encodes CAISEWALLSGANVLTF.

The V gene is TRBV3-1 (or the pseudogene TRBV3-2), the J gene TRBJ1-1; 8 bases align to TRBD1. The length of the CDR3 is 14 residues. J was trimmed by 8 bases and V by 4 bases; bases with no gene match: 9. CDR1 is LGHDT, CDR2 YNNKEL, per germline (reference sequence). CDR3 in amino acids: CASSLALDRGEAFF. The CDR3 nucleotides read TGTGCCAGCAGCCTTGCCCTTGACAGGGGCGAAGCTTTCTTT.

The chain carries TRBV2 and TRBJ1-4; the match to TRBD1 covers 7 bases. V dropped 9 bases and J dropped 5; count of bases not matched to a gene: 12. Germline CDR1 SNHLY, CDR2 FYNNEI. The CDR3 is made up of 15 amino acids. CDR3 in amino acids: CASRQGSAPNEKLFF. For the CDR3, the DNA is TGTGCCAGTAGACAGGGCTCTGCCCCCAATGAAAAACTGTTTTTT.

The chain carries TRBV7-8 and TRBJ2-7; unclear D gene. Germline V lookup: CDR1 SGHVS, CDR2 FQNEAQ. V dropped 1 base and J dropped 1 base, with 8 bases sitting between them. The CDR3 sequence is 14 residues long. The CDR3 region has the DNA TGTGCCAGCAGCTTAGGTACAGCATCCTACGAGCAGTACTTC. Protein: CASSLGTASYEQYF. Full variable domain (rest looked up from reference TRBV7-8 and TRBJ2-7): GAGVSQSPRYKVAKRGQDVALRCDPISGHVSLFWYQQALGQGPEFLTYFQNEAQLDKSGLPSDRFFAERPEGSVSTLKIQRTQQEDSAVYLCASSLGTASYEQYFGPGTRLTVT.

The chain recombines TRBV7-2 with TRBJ1-5; D call uncertain. From germline, CDR1 is SGHTA and CDR2 FQGNSA. Trimming pared 5 bases from V and 3 bases from J, leaving 11 bases between. The CDR3 spans 14 residues. Here the CDR3 DNA reads TGTGCCAGCAGCCCCTCACGACACAATCAGCCCCAGCATTTT. Encoded protein: CASSPSRHNQPQHF.

The CDR3 region has the DNA TGTGCCAGCAGTTACTTTATGGAAGCTTTCTTT. Translating it yields CASSYFMEAFF. V usage is TRBV6-2 or TRBV6-3 and J usage is TRBJ1-1; no reliable D call. The CDR3 is 11 residues long. Germline V lookup: CDR1 MNHEY, CDR2 SVGEGT. Trimming removed 1 base from V and 8 bases from J, with 5 bases in between.

In DNA form, the CDR3 reads TGTGCCAGCAGTTCCAACAGGGGGGGCCAAGAGACCCAGTACTTC. This sequence encodes CASSSNRGGQETQYF. V is TRBV5-4 and J is TRBJ2-5; TRBD1 is a possible D gene (8 bases). Between the trimmed V and J ends, which lost 5 bases and 1 base, there was a span of 15 bases. The CDR3 runs 15 residues. Germline assignment: CDR1 SGHNT and CDR2 YYREEE (reference sequence).

This clone was detected ten times or more. This chain uses TRBV6-1 with TRBJ2-2; TRBD1 agrees at 7 bases. V gave up 1 base and J gave up 7 bases; unmatched junction bases: 3. CDR3 length equals 14 residues. Germline CDR1 and CDR2: MNHNS and SASEGT. This CDR3 is CASSEGQGYGELFF. For the CDR3, the DNA is TGTGCCAGCAGTGAAGGACAGGGTTACGGGGAGCTGTTTTTT.

This chain joins TRBV2 and TRBJ1-3; 8 bases are a match to TRBD1. Germline V lookup: CDR1 SNHLY, CDR2 FYNNEI. The CDR3 totals 17 residues. The ends lost 5 bases at V and 0 bases at J; junction bases unmatched: 9. DNA of the CDR3: TGTGCCAGCAGTCCAAACCGACAGGGGCTCTCTGGAAACACCATATATTTT. This encodes CASSPNRQGLSGNTIYF.

The rearrangement joins TRBV20-1 to TRBJ1-1; 8 nucleotides line up with TRBD1. The CDR3 is 16 residues long. Germline trimming cut 3 bases from V and 10 bases from J; bases unmatched to any gene: 19. CDR1 DFQATT and CDR2 SNEGSKA come from the germline V gene (reference sequence). CDR3 sequence: CSASGDRSISTQGAFF. CDR3 sequence (DNA): TGCAGTGCTAGTGGGGACAGGTCGATCTCGACCCAAGGAGCTTTCTTT.

This chain joins TRBV10-3 and TRBJ2-1, with TRBD2 matching 7 bases. The V segment lost 6 bases and the J segment 7 bases; nucleotides outside the gene matches: 9. The CDR3 consists of 14 residues. Germline V gene lookup returns CDR1 ENHRY and CDR2 SYGVKD. CDR3 amino acids: CAIRSTGGANEQFF. Written as DNA, the CDR3 is TGTGCCATCAGAAGCACGGGAGGCGCGAATGAGCAGTTCTTC.

V and J are TRBV5-1 and TRBJ2-5, with a possible D match to TRBD2 (6 bases). V lost 4 bases and J 2 bases, leaving 15 bases between the germline ends. Germline V CDR1 and CDR2: SGHRS, YFSETQ. The CDR3 is made up of 15 amino acids. CDR3 loop: CASSPRPGLQETQYF. In nucleotides, the CDR3 is TGCGCCAGCAGCCCCAGACCGGGACTGCAAGAGACCCAGTACTTC.

The chain employs TRBV9 and TRBJ2-2, with D possibly matching TRBD2 (5 bases). Trimming cost V 0 bases and J 0 bases, with 9 bases left between them. The V gene's germline CDR1 is SGDLS and CDR2 YYNGEE. This CDR3 has 16 residues. DNA for the CDR3: TGTGCCAGCAGCGTAGGACGGGAAGCGAACACCGGGGAGCTGTTTTTT. Protein: CASSVGREANTGELFF.

The V and J genes are TRBV2 and TRBJ2-7; perhaps TRBD2 as D (6 bases). From germline, CDR1 is SNHLY and CDR2 FYNNEI. Trimming pared 3 bases from V and 10 bases from J, leaving 10 bases between. The CDR3 is made up of 11 amino acids. The CDR3 DNA reads TGTGCCAGCAGTGATCGGCGGGGACAGTACTTC. It yields the protein CASSDRRGQYF.

This sequence joins TRBV28 and TRBJ1-3, with 7 bases fitting TRBD1. Germline assignment: CDR1 MDHEN and CDR2 SYDVKM. The CDR3 is made up of 15 amino acids. The junction had 3 bases not matched to a gene; V was cut back by 2 bases and J by 2 bases. CDR3 coding DNA: TGTGCCAGCAGTTTACCCGGGACAGCTGGAAACACCATATATTTT. Translating gives CASSLPGTAGNTIYF.

The chain uses TRBV18 and TRBJ1-4; D unclear. Germline V gene lookup returns CDR1 KGHSH and CDR2 LQKENI. V was trimmed by 0 bases and J by 10 bases, leaving 12 bases between them. This CDR3 has 14 amino acids. CDR3 residues: CASSPPGRGGKLFF. The CDR3 nucleotides read TGTGCCAGCTCACCACCGGGCCGGGGAGGAAAACTGTTTTTT.

The CDR3 DNA follows: TGTGCCAGCAGCGTAGATTGGCGGAGGGCGGGTGAAGCTTTCTTT. Its translation is CASSVDWRRAGEAFF. The genes are TRBV9 and TRBJ1-1; no firm D call. V dropped 0 bases and J dropped 7 bases, with 16 bases sitting between them. The CDR3 is made up of 15 amino acids. CDR1 and CDR2 from the germline V gene are SGDLS and YYNGEE. Using reference TRBV9 and TRBJ1-1 for the parts outside the CDR3, the full variable domain is DSGVTQTPKHLITATGQRVTLRCSPRSGDLSVYWYQQSLDQGLQFLIQYYNGEERAKGNILERFSAQQFPDLHSELNLSSLELGDSALYFCASSVDWRRAGEAFFGQGTRLTVV.

The V call is TRBV27, the J call TRBJ1-4; D remains unclear. The CDR3 length is 15 residues. Germline V gene sequence: CDR1 MNHEY, CDR2 SMNVEV (reference sequence). V lost 5 bases, J lost 5 bases, and 15 bases lay in between. In DNA, the CDR3 is TGTGCCAGCAGTCCGGGATTCCTCGGCAATGAAAAACTGTTTTTT. Amino acids: CASSPGFLGNEKLFF.

This clone was counted only a few times. DNA of the CDR3: TGTGCCAGCAGCTTACAGGGAGGGGAATCACCCCTCCACTTT. Protein sequence: CASSLQGGESPLHF. This chain uses TRBV7-3 with TRBJ1-6, with D perhaps TRBD1 (5 bases). The CDR3 is 14 residues long. V shed 2 bases and J shed 10 bases, with 12 bases lying between them. The germline gives CDR1 SGHTA, CDR2 FQGTGA.

V and J are TRBV27 and TRBJ2-1, with a possible D match to TRBD1 (5 bases). The V end was cut by 1 base, the J end by 8 bases, with 18 bases between. The length of the CDR3 is 16 residues. Germline lookup yields CDR1 MNHEY and CDR2 SMNVEV (reference sequence). The CDR3 is CASSLFFPQGGDEQFF. The CDR3 DNA is TGTGCCAGCAGTTTATTCTTTCCGCAGGGTGGCGATGAGCAGTTCTTC.

The gene calls are TRBV28 and TRBJ2-7; TRBD1 matches at 7 bases. Germline values: CDR1 MDHEN, CDR2 SYDVKM. This CDR3 comprises 14 residues. V dropped 5 bases and J dropped 2; count of bases not matched to a gene: 6. The CDR3 loop reads CASSRRDRAYEQYF. The CDR3 nucleotides are TGTGCCAGCAGTCGCCGGGACAGAGCCTACGAGCAGTACTTC.

The chain employs TRBV13 and TRBJ2-4, with a possible D match to TRBD2 (6 bases). The CDR3 spans 18 residues. From germline, CDR1 is PRHDT and CDR2 FYEKMQ (reference sequence). V was trimmed by 2 bases and J by 0 bases, leaving 17 bases between them. CDR3 residues: CASSLKREASPAKNIQYF. The CDR3 region has the DNA TGTGCCAGCAGCTTAAAAAGGGAGGCCTCGCCAGCCAAAAACATTCAGTACTTC.

The gene calls are TRBV5-1 and TRBJ1-2; 8 nucleotides line up with TRBD1. The CDR3 runs 14 residues. J was trimmed by 4 bases and V by 4 bases; bases with no gene match: 6. Germline loops: CDR1 SGHRS, CDR2 YFSETQ. Here the CDR3 DNA reads TGCGCCAGCAGCACAGGACAGGGTACCTATGGCTACACCTTC. Protein: CASSTGQGTYGYTF.